A single T cell receptor (beta chain) is shown here with its context. The sample is drawn from a study of blood T cell repertoires in COVID-19. The CDR3 runs to 14 residues. The germline CDR1 and CDR2 sequences are MDHEN and SYDVKM. Between the trimmed V and J ends, which lost 6 bases and 0 bases, there was a span of 12 bases. Generated by immunoSEQ multiplex PCR, the TCRdb table keeps only in-frame clones and is missing some. The table has approximately 320,000 clones, 89% seen once. The sequenced sample consisted of peripheral blood. The V call is TRBV28, the J call TRBJ2-7, with TRBD1 as a possible D gene (6 bases). The clonotype originates from a woman younger than 45 with COVID-19, enrolled during active disease. The DNA of the CDR3 is TGTGCCAGCAGGTTTGGGGGCCGCTCCTACGAGCAGTACTTC. This codes for CASRFGGRSYEQYF.